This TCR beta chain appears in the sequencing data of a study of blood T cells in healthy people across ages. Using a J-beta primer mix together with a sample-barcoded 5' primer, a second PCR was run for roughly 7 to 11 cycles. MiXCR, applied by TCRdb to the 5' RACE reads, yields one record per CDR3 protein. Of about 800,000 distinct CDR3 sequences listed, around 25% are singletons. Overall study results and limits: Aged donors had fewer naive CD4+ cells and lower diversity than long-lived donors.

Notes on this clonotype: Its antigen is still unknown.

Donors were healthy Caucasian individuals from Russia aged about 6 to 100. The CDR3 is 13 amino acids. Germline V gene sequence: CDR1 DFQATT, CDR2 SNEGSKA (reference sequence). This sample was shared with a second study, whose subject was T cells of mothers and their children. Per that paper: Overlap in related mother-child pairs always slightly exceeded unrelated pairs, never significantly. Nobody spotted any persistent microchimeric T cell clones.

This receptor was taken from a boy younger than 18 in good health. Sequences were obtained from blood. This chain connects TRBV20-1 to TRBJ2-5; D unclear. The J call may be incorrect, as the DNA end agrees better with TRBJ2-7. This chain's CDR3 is CSARDLDQYEQYF. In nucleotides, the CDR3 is TGCAGTGCTAGAGATTTAGACCAATACGAGCAGTACTTC.